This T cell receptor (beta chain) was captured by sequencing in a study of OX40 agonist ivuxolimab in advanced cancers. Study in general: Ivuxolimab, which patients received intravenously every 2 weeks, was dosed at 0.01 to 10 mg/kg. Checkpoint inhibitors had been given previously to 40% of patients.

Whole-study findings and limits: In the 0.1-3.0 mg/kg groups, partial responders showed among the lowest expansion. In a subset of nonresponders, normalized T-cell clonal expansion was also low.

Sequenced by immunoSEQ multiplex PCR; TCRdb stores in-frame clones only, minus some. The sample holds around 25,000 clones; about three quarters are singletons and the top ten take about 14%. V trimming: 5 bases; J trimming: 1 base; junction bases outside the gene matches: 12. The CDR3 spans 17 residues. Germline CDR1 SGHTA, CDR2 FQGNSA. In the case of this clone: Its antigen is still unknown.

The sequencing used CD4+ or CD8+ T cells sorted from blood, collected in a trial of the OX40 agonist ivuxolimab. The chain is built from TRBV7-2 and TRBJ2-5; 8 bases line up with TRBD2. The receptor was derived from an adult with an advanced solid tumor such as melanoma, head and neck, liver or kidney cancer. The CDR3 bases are TGTGCCAGCAGCCCTTGGGGCGGGGGGCCACTCCAAGAGACCCAGTACTTC. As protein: CASSPWGGGPLQETQYF.